A single sample is the source of the 6 T cell receptor beta chains below, sequenced in a study of control samples from healthy donors and cancer patients. Only in-frame clones appear in the TCRdb table, and some are missing; sequencing was by immunoSEQ multiplex PCR. The repertoire holds roughly 150,000 clones, 85% to 90% seen once, with 1.5% to 2% in the top ten. Material for sequencing was blood. Receptor source: a man younger than 35 in good health.

This clone turned up a few times. The chain has TRBV6-2 or TRBV6-3 and TRBJ2-5; 10 nucleotides align to TRBD2. Trimming at V came to 5 bases and at J to 3 bases, leaving 9 bases not matched to a gene. The CDR3 contains 16 residues. Germline V gene lookup returns CDR1 MNHEY and CDR2 SVGEGT. In nucleotides, the CDR3 is TGTGCCAGCAGTATCCCGGGACTAGCGAACAAAGAGACCCAGTACTTC. Its translation is CASSIPGLANKETQYF.

The V and J genes are TRBV27 and TRBJ2-3; D gene uncertain. V lost 5 bases, J lost 1 base, and 13 bases lay in between. The CDR3 is 15 amino acids. CDR1 and CDR2 (germline): MNHEY, SMNVEV (reference sequence). The CDR3 region is CASSTLSQGTDTQYF. In DNA form, the CDR3 reads TGTGCCAGCAGTACCCTTAGCCAAGGCACAGATACGCAGTATTTT.

This clone was counted between two and nine times. The chain uses TRBV2 and TRBJ2-2; D unresolved. V dropped 7 bases and J dropped 1 base, with 1 base sitting between them. Germline assignment: CDR1 SNHLY and CDR2 FYNNEI. The CDR3 runs 11 residues. In DNA, the CDR3 is TGTGCCAGCAAGAACACCGGGGAGCTGTTTTTT. Its protein product is CASKNTGELFF. The variable domain in full, with the rest retrieved from reference TRBV2 and TRBJ2-2, is EPEVTQTPSHQVTQMGQEVILRCVPISNHLYFYWYRQILGQKVEFLVSFYNNEISEKSEIFDDQFSVERPDGSNFTLKIRSTKLEDSAMYFCASKNTGELFFGEGSRLTVL.

The rearrangement links TRBV30 to TRBJ1-1, with D uncertain. The germline CDR1 and CDR2 sequences are GTSNPN and SVGIG (reference sequence). The CDR3 is 15 amino acids. Trimming removed 1 base from V and 3 bases from J, with 15 bases in between. Here the CDR3 reads CAWSALDPGDTEAFF. DNA of the CDR3: TGTGCCTGGAGTGCCCTTGATCCCGGGGACACTGAAGCTTTCTTT.

The genes are TRBV11-2 and TRBJ1-1, with TRBD1 identical over 7 bases. The V gene's germline CDR1 is SGHAT and CDR2 FQNNGV. V lost 6 bases and J lost 10; bases outside the gene matches: 8. The CDR3 length is 12 residues. The CDR3 sequence: CASRKDRVGAFF. The CDR3 DNA sequence: TGTGCCAGCAGAAAAGACAGGGTGGGAGCTTTCTTT. The full variable domain, completed using reference TRBV11-2 and TRBJ1-1, is EAGVAQSPRYKIIEKRQSVAFWCNPISGHATLYWYQQILGQGPKLLIQFQNNGVVDDSQLPKDRFSAERLKGVDSTLKIQPAKLEDSAVYLCASRKDRVGAFFGQGTRLTVV.

The V and J genes are TRBV9 and TRBJ2-2; D is perhaps TRBD1 (6 bases). The CDR3 has 16 residues. Germline CDR1 is SGDLS and CDR2 is YYNGEE. Trimming took 1 base from V and 4 from J, leaving 14 bases between them. The CDR3 DNA reads TGTGCCAGCAGCGTAACGACAGGTTTGGGCACCGGGGAGCTGTTTTTT. Translated, it gives CASSVTTGLGTGELFF.